Listed below are T cell receptor beta chains from one sample, sequenced in a study of blood T cell repertoires in COVID-19. Data came from immunoSEQ multiplex PCR; TCRdb stores just in-frame clones and leaves some out. The sample includes roughly 65,000 clones, 65% to 85% of them seen just once. Sequencing was carried out using peripheral blood. The source of these receptors is a human donor in a cohort sampled during active COVID-19. CDR3s include the opening cysteine and the closing phenylalanine or tryptophan. Fields, in order: J gene, D gene, V gene, clone size, CDR3 DNA, CDR3 protein. D genes are given only for firm matches. Size values are once, few and many counts, or a class for expanded clones, and some rows have none.

TRBJ2-3 TRBD2 TRBV19 NA TGTGCCAGTAGTGTGCGGGGGGGCACAGATACGCAGTATTTT CASSVRGGTDTQYF
TRBJ2-3 TRBD2 TRBV24-1 NA TGTGCCACCAGTGGGCCAGCGGGGGGCTCGGATACGCAGTATTTT CATSGPAGGSDTQYF
TRBJ1-4 TRBD1 TRBV28 once TGTGCCACCACTACCGGGACAGTTAATGAAAAACTGTTTTTT CATTTGTVNEKLFF
TRBJ2-4 NA TRBV28 once TGTGCCAGCAGTCTTCCGAAAAACATTCAGTACTTC CASSLPKNIQYF
TRBJ2-7 NA TRBV10-3 NA TGTGCCATCATGGCCAGGGGGGATAACGAGCAGTACTTC CAIMARGDNEQYF
TRBJ2-7 TRBD1 TRBV6-4 NA TGTTCCAAGCCAGGACAGGGAAACGAGCAGTACTTC CSKPGQGNEQYF
TRBJ2-7 NA TRBV27 NA TGTGCCAGCAGTTTCCTACAGGGAGGGCGCGAGCAGTACTTC CASSFLQGGREQYF
TRBJ2-3 NA TRBV5-1 NA TGCGCCAGCAGCTTGGGCAGGGAGGTAGATACGCAGTATTTT CASSLGREVDTQYF
TRBJ1-5 TRBD1 TRBV24-1 few TGTGCCACCAGTGCCGGGGACAGGGGAAGCAATCAGCCCCAGCATTTT CATSAGDRGSNQPQHF
TRBJ1-2 TRBD1 TRBV4-1 NA TGCGCCAGCAGCGCCGGGACAGGGGCTTTGACTAACTATGGCTACACCTTC CASSAGTGALTNYGYTF
TRBJ1-5 NA TRBV4-1 NA TGCGCCAGCAGCCAAGATGAGGAGCTCCCCCAGCATTTT CASSQDEELPQHF
TRBJ1-1 NA TRBV6-6 once TGTGCCAGCAGTTACCCGCAAACGGGAGGCACTGAAGCTTTCTTT CASSYPQTGGTEAFF
TRBJ1-4 NA TRBV19 NA TGTGCCAGTAGTCCCCTTAGGAGGAAACTGTTTTTT CASSPLRRKLFF
TRBJ2-1 TRBD2 TRBV7-7 NA TGTGCCAGCAGCATCGGGAGGGGTGGGAATGAGCAGTTCTTC CASSIGRGGNEQFF
TRBJ2-3 TRBD2 TRBV28 few TGTGCCAGCCGCCGGGGGGGCACAGATACGCAGTATTTT CASRRGGTDTQYF
TRBJ1-2 NA TRBV7-2 NA TGTGCCAGCAGCTTAGTGTCCCGGGGGGGTAAAGACTATGGCTACACCTTC CASSLVSRGGKDYGYTF
TRBJ2-1 TRBD1 TRBV6-2/TRBV6-3 NA TGTGCCAGCAGTTCCTCGGACAGGGGGATCTACAATGAGCAGTTCTTC CASSSSDRGIYNEQFF
TRBJ2-7 NA TRBV30 NA TGTGCCTGGAGCGTTAAATACGAGCAGTACTTC CAWSVKYEQYF
TRBJ1-3 NA TRBV7-3 NA TGTGCCAGCAGCCTGGACTCAAACTCTGGAAACACCATATATTTT CASSLDSNSGNTIYF
TRBJ2-1 NA TRBV5-5 NA TGTGCCAGCAGTTCTGCGGGGTCCCGGCAGTACAATGAGCAGTTCTTC CASSSAGSRQYNEQFF
TRBJ2-7 NA TRBV30 NA TGTGCCTGGAGTAACGGTTTTCGAGTCTACGAGCAGTACTTC CAWSNGFRVYEQYF
TRBJ1-4 NA TRBV3-1/TRBV3-2 NA TGTGCCAGCAGCCAGACAGGTCTTAATGAAAAACTGTTTTTT CASSQTGLNEKLFF
TRBJ2-5 NA TRBV5-4 NA TGTGCCAGCAGCTTGGATGGGGGGGCAAGGGAGACCCAGTACTTC CASSLDGGARETQYF
TRBJ1-2 TRBD1 TRBV2 NA TGTGCCAGCAGATCGACAGGGGTTAACTATGGCTACACCTTC CASRSTGVNYGYTF
TRBJ2-2 TRBD2 TRBV4-3 NA TGCGCCAGCAGCCAAGATAGGAGTAGCGGGGTATTGAACACCGGGGAGCTGTTTTTT CASSQDRSSGVLNTGELFF